The source of this T cell receptor beta chain is a study of patients and donors after allogeneic stem cell transplantation. A single record per CDR3 protein comes from TCRdb applying MiXCR to the RT-PCR reads. The sample holds about 230,000 distinct CDR3 sequences; approximately 14% are singletons and the top ten take around 10%. The CDR3 covers 16 residues. V gave up 3 bases and J gave up 3 bases; unmatched junction bases: 2. This TCR was sampled from a human donor who was either an allogeneic HSCT recipient or a stem cell or donor lymphocyte infusion donor (not recorded which). It is not recorded whose cells these are; they may come from a transplant donor. This sequence joins TRBV12-3 or TRBV12-4 and TRBJ2-5; 15 positions match TRBD2. Sequencing was done on a sample of blood, either unsorted or a sorted T cell fraction (not recorded which). CDR3 sequence: CASSLGLAGGKETQYF. CDR3 DNA sequence: TGTGCCAGCAGTTTGGGACTAGCGGGGGGAAAAGAGACCCAGTACTTC.